The 11 T cell receptor beta chains below come from one sample, sequenced in a study of PD-L1 blockade in urothelial cancer. This table comes from immunoSEQ multiplex PCR, and its TCRdb copy is limited to in-frame clones, with some not included. The sample yields some 49,000 clones, 87% seen once. The material sequenced was PBMCs, taken around atezolizumab (anti-PD-L1) treatment. The receptors were sampled from a man in his fifties or sixties with urothelial cancer.

This chain links TRBV7-2 with TRBJ1-1; D ambiguous. This CDR3 is built from 13 residues. V was cut by 3 bases and J by 1 base, with 6 bases left in between. Germline-derived CDR1 and CDR2 are SGHTA and FQGNSA. The CDR3 spells CASSFPRNTEAFF. DNA of the CDR3: TGTGCCAGCAGCTTTCCCAGGAACACTGAAGCTTTCTTT.

The V and J genes are TRBV6-5 and TRBJ1-3; D is unresolved. CDR3 length equals 16 residues. Germline lookup yields CDR1 MNHEY and CDR2 SVGAGI. The V and J ends lost 0 bases and 0 bases respectively, with 9 bases between them. The DNA of the CDR3 is TGTGCCAGCAGTTACTCCATATTCGGCTCTGGAAACACCATATATTTT. It specifies CASSYSIFGSGNTIYF.

The V gene is TRBV7-2, the J gene TRBJ2-3; tentative D call: TRBD2 (6 bases). Germline V gene sequence: CDR1 SGHTA, CDR2 FQGNSA. V was pared by 1 base and J by 3 bases, with 17 bases between. This CDR3 spans 17 amino acids. The CDR3 loop reads CASSLVPLGTSTDTQYF. The CDR3 region has the DNA TGTGCCAGCAGCTTAGTACCCCTCGGGACTTCGACAGATACGCAGTATTTT.

This chain uses TRBV19 with TRBJ1-5; 8 bases map to TRBD1. Germline V gene sequence: CDR1 LNHDA, CDR2 SQIVND (reference sequence). The CDR3 consists of 14 residues. The junction had 10 bases not matched to a gene; V was cut back by 6 bases and J by 9 bases. The CDR3 DNA reads TGTGCCAGTAGCCCTGACAGGGGAACAGGGCCCCAGCATTTT. Residues: CASSPDRGTGPQHF.

This clone was detected only once. The chain combines TRBV14 with TRBJ1-3; 9 positions agree with TRBD1. CDR1 is SGHDN, CDR2 FVKESK, per germline. The V segment lost 1 base and the J segment 2 bases; nucleotides outside the gene matches: 3. The CDR3 length is 16 residues. The DNA for the CDR3 is TGTGCCAGCAGCCAAGTACAGGGGGCCACTGGAAACACCATATATTTT. This gives the protein CASSQVQGATGNTIYF.

J is TRBJ1-5 and V is TRBV2, with D tentatively TRBD1 (5 bases). Trimming shortened V by 2 bases and J by 5 bases, and 13 bases separated the two germline ends. Germline assignment: CDR1 SNHLY and CDR2 FYNNEI. The CDR3 length is 15 residues. The CDR3 protein is CASSETTGSHQPQHF. CDR3 DNA: TGTGCCAGCAGTGAAACAACAGGTTCACATCAGCCCCAGCATTTT.

This clone was seen more than once but under ten times. This chain joins TRBV6-5 and TRBJ1-5; 7 bases align to TRBD1. The CDR3 covers 15 residues. Trimming cost V 4 bases and J 5 bases; bases outside gene matches: 8. In germline, CDR1 is MNHEY, CDR2 SVGAGI. CDR3 nucleotide sequence: TGTGCCAGCAGTTCTCCTCGACAGGGCGATCAGCCCCAGCATTTT. Encoded protein: CASSSPRQGDQPQHF.

This clone occurred once. J is TRBJ1-1 and V is TRBV30; 7 bases map to TRBD1. The CDR3 sequence is 12 residues long. The ends lost 4 bases at V and 4 bases at J; junction bases unmatched: 3. Germline CDR1 GTSNPN, CDR2 SVGIG (reference sequence). The DNA for the CDR3 is TGTGCCTGGACCTCAGGGGGCACTGAAGCTTTCTTT. This sequence encodes CAWTSGGTEAFF.

V and J are TRBV19 and TRBJ2-4, with no clear D. CDR1 and CDR2 from the germline V gene are LNHDA and SQIVND (reference sequence). Trimming took off 6 bases at V and 0 bases at J, with 6 bases between the two ends. This CDR3 is built from 13 residues. The CDR3 sequence: CASRHPAKNIQYF. The CDR3 nucleotides read TGTGCCAGTAGACACCCAGCCAAAAACATTCAGTACTTC.

The chain has TRBV14 and TRBJ2-2; no clear D gene. V was trimmed by 1 base and J by 1 base, leaving 7 bases between them. Germline V CDR1 and CDR2: SGHDN, FVKESK. There are 15 residues in the CDR3. CDR3 residues: CASSQAFQNTGELFF. The CDR3 DNA sequence: TGTGCCAGCAGCCAAGCATTCCAGAACACCGGGGAGCTGTTTTTT.

This clone appeared once. The chain carries TRBV11-2 and TRBJ2-5; possible D gene TRBD1, 5 bases. Between the trimmed V and J ends, which lost 5 bases and 2 bases, there was a span of 12 bases. Per the germline V gene, CDR1 is SGHAT and CDR2 is FQNNGV. The CDR3 is 14 residues long. Here the CDR3 reads CASSQGVRQETQYF. CDR3 sequence (DNA): TGTGCCAGCAGCCAAGGGGTCAGGCAAGAGACCCAGTACTTC. Full variable domain (outside the CDR3, taken from reference TRBV11-2 and TRBJ2-5): EAGVAQSPRYKIIEKRQSVAFWCNPISGHATLYWYQQILGQGPKLLIQFQNNGVVDDSQLPKDRFSAERLKGVDSTLKIQPAKLEDSAVYLCASSQGVRQETQYFGPGTRLLVL.